This TCR beta chain was documented in a study of HIV-infected patients and healthy controls. Reverse transcription used about 510 ng RNA and constant-region primers for alpha and beta. Separate chain-specific third strand synthesis with multiplexing indices produced the alpha and beta libraries. MiXCR, run by TCRdb on the 5' RACE reads, gives a single entry per CDR3 protein. The repertoire has 10,000 to 15,000 distinct CDR3 sequences, 9.5% to 13% of them found once; the top ten carry just under 6.5%. This clonotype was seen repeatedly, ten times or more. What it binds is not known. The V end lost 2 bases, the J end lost 1 base, and 8 bases lay between the germline ends. CDR3 size: 15 residues. In germline, CDR1 is SEHNR, CDR2 FQNEAQ (reference sequence). Notes on the study in general: Compared with controls, mean Gini indices were significantly raised in HIV-infected repertoires, possibly indicating oligoclonality. HLA types of the donors remained undetermined.

All unsorted peripheral T cells were captured because whole blood was used without fractionation. A 2.5 ml peripheral blood sample was taken for RNA. Sequenced: blood. This chain connects TRBV7-9 to TRBJ2-2, with D unresolved. This clonotype was sampled from an adult in good health. CDR3 residues: CASSLPDLNTGELFF. The DNA for the CDR3 is TGTGCCAGCAGCTTACCCGACCTGAACACCGGGGAGCTGTTTTTT. The entire variable domain, with the rest obtained from reference TRBV7-9 and TRBJ2-2, is as follows: DTGVSQNPRHKITKRGQNVTFRCDPISEHNRLYWYRQTLGQGPEFLTYFQNEAQLEKSRLLSDRFSAERPKGSFSTLEIQRTEQGDSAMYLCASSLPDLNTGELFFGEGSRLTVL.